This T cell receptor (beta chain) was identified during a study of T-cell memory formation after mild COVID-19. V shed 4 bases and J 9 bases; nucleotides not matched to a gene: 9. In germline, CDR1 is SGHAT, CDR2 FQNNGV. The CDR3 consists of 16 residues. This clonotype came up a few times. The antigen is undetermined. Study outcomes and limitations: Some responding clones appeared in pre-infection memory, suggesting cross-reactive memory joined. Contracting clones from day 15 to 85 showed balanced CD4/CD8; later expanders favored CD4+.

Amplification by 5'RACE using constant-segment primers produced TCR alpha and TCR beta cDNA libraries that carried sample barcodes and UMIs. TCRdb used MiXCR to reprocess the 5' RACE reads, holding one entry per CDR3 protein. This sample has more than 400,000 distinct CDR3 sequences, with roughly 18% found just once. This chain uses TRBV11-2 with TRBJ1-6; 10 bases map to TRBD1. Input material: PBMCs or a T cell subset sorted from them (not recorded which). The clonotype was recovered from an adult woman who had mild COVID-19 (a few samples of this study predate the infection). Cell type and time point are not known. The CDR3 bases are TGTGCCAGCAGCTCCGCCCTGGGACAGGGGATTTCACCCCTCCACTTT. Translated, it gives CASSSALGQGISPLHF.